The clone carrying this T cell receptor (beta chain) was observed a few times. The antigen is undetermined. This CDR3 comprises 16 residues. The germline V gene encodes CDR1 SGHKS and CDR2 YYEKEE (reference sequence). V lost 1 base, J lost 2 bases, and 14 bases lay in between. The mixed lymphocyte reaction cells underwent coculture at 37°C for less than 7 days. The sample belongs to a study of siplizumab effects on memory and regulatory T cells. Looking at the study overall: Mixed lymphocyte reactions were performed as paired cultures containing siplizumab at around 0.91 ug/mL or no drug.

Method: immunoSEQ multiplex PCR; TCRdb's copy keeps in-frame clones and lacks some. The sample contains 15,000 or so clones, 35% to 45% of which appear only once. This receptor was taken from a human donor in good health; the cells came from an allogeneic mixed lymphocyte reaction. Some clones in this sample may be carry-over from other donors' samples. Sequencing was carried out using CFSE-low (dividing) CD4+ T cells sorted from an allogeneic mixed lymphocyte reaction. The V gene is TRBV5-5, the J gene TRBJ2-3; D ambiguous. Here the CDR3 reads CASSLSIRSYTDTQYF. In DNA, the CDR3 is TGTGCCAGCAGCTTGTCTATCCGCTCATACACAGATACGCAGTATTTT.